The 22 T cell receptor beta chains in this list originate from one sample, sequenced in a study of identical twins. TCRdb passed the 5' RACE reads through MiXCR, listing each CDR3 protein once. The table shows about 1.7 million distinct CDR3 sequences, with under 35% occurring only once. Sequencing input: cord blood. The receptors originated from a newborn girl in good health.

The chain uses TRBV3-1 and TRBJ1-2, with a tentative D call TRBD1 (6 bases). This CDR3 spans 16 amino acids. Germline V gene data show CDR1 as LGHDT and CDR2 as YNNKEL (reference sequence). Trimming left V 1 base short and J 2 bases short, with 14 bases between. The CDR3 region has the DNA TGTGCCAGCAGCCAAGTGGCCGGCAGGGGAAACTATGGCTACACCTTC. This translates into CASSQVAGRGNYGYTF.

V usage is TRBV7-9 and J usage is TRBJ2-7; 7 bases fit TRBD1. J was trimmed by 6 bases and V by 5 bases; bases with no gene match: 10. Germline V gene data show CDR1 as SEHNR and CDR2 as FQNEAQ (reference sequence). The CDR3 is 14 amino acids. CDR3 region: CASSKGQADREQYF. The DNA for the CDR3 is TGTGCCAGCAGCAAAGGACAGGCGGATCGCGAGCAGTACTTC.

The chain uses TRBV10-3 and TRBJ2-2; the match to TRBD1 covers 8 bases. The CDR3 totals 13 residues. Germline loops: CDR1 ENHRY, CDR2 SYGVKD. After removal of 10 bases from V and 3 bases from J, the junction contained 4 bases not matched to a gene. The CDR3 DNA sequence: TGTGCCACCGGGACAGGTTACACCGGGGAGCTGTTTTTT. It codes for CATGTGYTGELFF.

This chain joins TRBV27 and TRBJ1-2; possibly TRBD1 for D (6 bases). This CDR3 comprises 16 residues. Per germline, CDR1 MNHEY and CDR2 SMNVEV (reference sequence). V lost 3 bases, J lost 6 bases, and 20 bases lay in between. CDR3 nucleotides: TGTGCCAGCAGTTTGGGCCCATTGGGGGGGGCGCATGGCTACACCTTC. Protein product: CASSLGPLGGAHGYTF.

This clonotype has a handful of counts. The gene calls are TRBV9 and TRBJ2-3; no reliable D call. The germline CDR1 and CDR2 sequences are SGDLS and YYNGEE. The CDR3 has 14 residues. The germline V and J ends were trimmed by 2 bases and 4 bases, with 11 bases remaining between them. The CDR3 loop is CASSVYYSADTQYF. CDR3 DNA: TGTGCCAGCAGCGTTTACTATTCCGCAGATACGCAGTATTTT. Full variable domain (missing parts from reference TRBV9 and TRBJ2-3): DSGVTQTPKHLITATGQRVTLRCSPRSGDLSVYWYQQSLDQGLQFLIQYYNGEERAKGNILERFSAQQFPDLHSELNLSSLELGDSALYFCASSVYYSADTQYFGPGTRLTVL.

This clonotype came up a few times. The gene calls are TRBV20-1 and TRBJ2-5; D perhaps matches TRBD2 (6 bases). Trimming stripped 6 bases from V and 3 bases from J, with 29 bases between. The CDR3 contains 18 residues. CDR1 is DFQATT and CDR2 is SNEGSKA in the germline V gene (reference sequence). In nucleotides, the CDR3 is TGCAGTGCGTCGGGACTGATGCAAAAGGTTATCTTTGAAGAGACCCAGTACTTC. This encodes CSASGLMQKVIFEETQYF.

The chain employs TRBV7-2 and TRBJ2-7, with TRBD2 identical over 14 bases. V was pared by 5 bases and J by 0 bases, with 6 bases of the junction left unmatched. Germline V gene sequence: CDR1 SGHTA, CDR2 FQGNSA. The CDR3 length is 17 residues. The DNA of the CDR3 is TGTGCCAGCAGCAGATCCGGGACTAGCGGGAGCTCCTACGAGCAGTACTTC. Its translation is CASSRSGTSGSSYEQYF.

Note on this clonotype: A much larger clone differs by one base, so this may be a read error. The chain joins TRBV29-1 to TRBJ2-1, with D unresolved. Germline assignment: CDR1 SQVTM and CDR2 ANQGSEA. There are 13 residues in the CDR3. The V and J ends lost 4 bases and 2 bases respectively, with 9 bases between them. The CDR3 is CSVGGHAYNEQFF. The DNA for the CDR3 is TGCAGCGTTGGCGGCCACGCCTACAATGAGCAGTTCTTC.

In its sample, this clonotype was seen a few times. This sequence joins TRBV7-2 and TRBJ2-5; tentatively, D is TRBD1 (7 bases). The V and J ends lost 1 base and 7 bases respectively, with 16 bases between them. The CDR3 runs 15 residues. The germline CDR1 and CDR2 sequences are SGHTA and FQGNSA. CDR3 DNA: TGTGCCAGCAGCTTAGTGGGACAGCAAGCGGGGACCCAGTACTTC. Protein: CASSLVGQQAGTQYF.

The J gene is TRBJ2-4, the V gene TRBV4-1; TRBD1 or TRBD2 may be the D gene (5 bases each). The closer fit of TRBJ2-7 to the DNA end suggests the J call may be wrong. The germline CDR1 and CDR2 sequences are MGHRA and YSYEKL. The length of the CDR3 is 15 residues. CDR3 nucleotide sequence: TGCGCCAGCAGTTTTGGGGGATTTAAAGGCTACGAGCAGTACTTC. It encodes CASSFGGFKGYEQYF.

This clonotype has a single count. V usage is TRBV20-1 and J usage is TRBJ2-1; D is ambiguous. The DNA end favors TRBJ2-7, so the J call may be wrong. The CDR3 runs to 12 residues. Germline V gives CDR1 DFQATT, CDR2 SNEGSKA (reference sequence). CDR3 sequence reads: CSGHPSYNEQYF. The CDR3 region has the DNA TGCAGTGGACACCCCTCCTACAATGAGCAGTACTTC.

There are a few counts of this clonotype. The chain uses TRBV20-1 and TRBJ2-7; 9 bases line up with TRBD1. The germline V gene encodes CDR1 DFQATT and CDR2 SNEGSKA (reference sequence). V gave up 5 bases and J gave up 2 bases; unmatched junction bases: 7. The CDR3 runs to 14 residues. CDR3 coding DNA: TGCAGTGCTTGGACAGGGGATATCGCCTACGAGCAGTACTTC. It yields the protein CSAWTGDIAYEQYF.

This sequence joins TRBV5-1 and TRBJ2-1, with D tentatively TRBD2 (5 bases). V was cut by 0 bases and J by 9 bases, with 10 bases left in between. This CDR3 has 13 residues. Per the germline V gene, CDR1 is SGHRS and CDR2 is YFSETQ. The CDR3 coding sequence is TGCGCCAGCAGCTTGGAGGCTAGCACTGAGCAGTTCTTC. It codes for CASSLEASTEQFF.

The chain carries TRBV15 and TRBJ2-3; D gene ambiguous. The germline V and J ends were trimmed by 0 bases and 1 base, with 17 bases remaining between them. Germline V gives CDR1 LNHNV, CDR2 YYDKDF (reference sequence). CDR3 length: 18 residues. CDR3 amino acids: CATSRDGVVVEGTDTQYF. The CDR3 DNA reads as TGTGCCACCAGCAGAGATGGTGTAGTCGTCGAGGGCACAGATACGCAGTATTTT.

The chain joins TRBV7-2 to TRBJ1-1; D perhaps matches TRBD1 (6 bases). The CDR3 runs to 15 residues. Germline V gene data show CDR1 as SGHTA and CDR2 as FQGNSA. V lost 5 bases, J lost 4 bases, and 17 bases lay in between. DNA for the CDR3: TGTGCCAGCAGCCCAACCAGGGGAGTGGGCACTGAAGCTTTCTTT. Translation gives CASSPTRGVGTEAFF.

V usage is TRBV28 and J usage is TRBJ2-2; D might be TRBD1 (6 bases). Germline V gives CDR1 MDHEN, CDR2 SYDVKM. CDR3 size: 14 residues. Trimming removed 2 bases from V and 6 bases from J, with 10 bases in between. This CDR3 is CASSLGTGSGELFF. DNA for the CDR3: TGTGCCAGCAGTTTAGGAACAGGGTCCGGGGAGCTGTTTTTT. Looking up the rest from reference TRBV28 and TRBJ2-2 gives the full variable domain: DVKVTQSSRYLVKRTGEKVFLECVQDMDHENMFWYRQDPGLGLRLIYFSYDVKMKEKGDIPEGYSVSREKKERFSLILESASTNQTSMYLCASSLGTGSGELFFGEGSRLTVL.

This clonotype was seen more than once but under ten times. The CDR3 region has the DNA TGTGCCAGCAGCCGCACGGGACTAGCGGGAGAAGGGTACTTC. This sequence encodes CASSRTGLAGEGYF. The chain uses TRBV3-1 and TRBJ2-7; 14 nucleotides line up with TRBD2. The CDR3 is made up of 14 amino acids. Germline V gene data show CDR1 as LGHDT and CDR2 as YNNKEL (reference sequence). V was clipped by 4 bases and J by 12 bases; unmatched bases: 8.

There are a few counts of this clonotype. The chain employs TRBV20-1 and TRBJ1-6; D remains unclear. Germline-derived CDR1 and CDR2 are DFQATT and SNEGSKA (reference sequence). Trimming took off 0 bases at V and 5 bases at J, with 17 bases between the two ends. The length of the CDR3 is 17 residues. CDR3 amino acids: CSARDWARGWNNSPLHF. The CDR3 DNA reads as TGCAGTGCTAGAGATTGGGCTCGGGGATGGAATAATTCACCCCTCCACTTT.

This chain links TRBV24-1 with TRBJ2-5, with 8 positions matching TRBD2. There are 16 residues in the CDR3. V lost 3 bases to trimming and J lost 4 bases; unmatched junction nucleotides: 9. Germline CDR1 and CDR2: KGHDR and SFDVKD. For the CDR3, the DNA is TGTGCCACCAGTGATGAACCCCGGGAGGGCCGAGAGACCCAGTACTTC. It yields the protein CATSDEPREGRETQYF.

About this clonotype itself: The junction and the germline gene differ at one end; a read error may be behind it. The genes are TRBV5-1 and TRBJ1-1, with 8 bases fitting TRBD1. Looked up from germline, CDR1 is SGHRS and CDR2 is YFSETQ. The CDR3 covers 15 residues. CDR3 DNA: TGTGCCAGCAGCCGCGGACAGGGAAGGAACACTGAAGCTTTCTTT. The encoded protein is CASSRGQGRNTEAFF.

As to this clonotype: One end of the junction is discordant with germline, which a read error may explain. The J gene is TRBJ2-7, the V gene TRBV6-5, with D perhaps matching TRBD2 (6 bases). This CDR3 has 15 residues. Germline assignment: CDR1 MNHEY and CDR2 SVGAGI. The DNA for the CDR3 is TGTGCCAGCAGTTACTCGACTGGGGGGAGGAACGAGCAGCACTTC. Translation: CASSYSTGGRNEQHF.

In its sample, this clonotype was seen many times. The rearrangement uses TRBV20-1 and TRBJ2-1; 14 bases are shared with TRBD2. The CDR3 runs 16 residues. Germline trimming cut 4 bases from V and 5 bases from J; bases unmatched to any gene: 7. Germline CDR1 DFQATT, CDR2 SNEGSKA (reference sequence). The CDR3 DNA follows: TGCAGTGCTACCGGGACTAGCGGGAGAGCGGACAATGAGCAGTTCTTC. This codes for CSATGTSGRADNEQFF.